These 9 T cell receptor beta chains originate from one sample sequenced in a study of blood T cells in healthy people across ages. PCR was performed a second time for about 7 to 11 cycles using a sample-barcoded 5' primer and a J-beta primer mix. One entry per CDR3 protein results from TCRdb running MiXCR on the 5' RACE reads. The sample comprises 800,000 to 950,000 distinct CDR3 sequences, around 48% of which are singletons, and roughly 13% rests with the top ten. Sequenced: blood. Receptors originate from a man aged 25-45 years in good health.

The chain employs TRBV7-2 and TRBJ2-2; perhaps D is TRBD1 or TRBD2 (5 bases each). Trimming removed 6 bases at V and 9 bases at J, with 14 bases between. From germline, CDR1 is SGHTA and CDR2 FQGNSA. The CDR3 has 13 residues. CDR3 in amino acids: CASSTAGSWELFF. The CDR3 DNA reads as TGTGCCAGCAGTACAGCAGGGAGCTGGGAGCTGTTTTTT.

The CDR3 here is CASSYGTALSYEQYF. For the CDR3, the DNA is TGTGCCAGCAGTTACGGGACTGCCCTCTCCTACGAGCAGTACTTC. The rearrangement uses TRBV6-5 and TRBJ2-7, with TRBD2 as a possible D gene (6 bases). Trimming shortened V by 2 bases and J by 0 bases, and 11 bases separated the two germline ends. The CDR3 contains 15 residues. CDR1 is MNHEY, CDR2 SVGAGI, per germline.

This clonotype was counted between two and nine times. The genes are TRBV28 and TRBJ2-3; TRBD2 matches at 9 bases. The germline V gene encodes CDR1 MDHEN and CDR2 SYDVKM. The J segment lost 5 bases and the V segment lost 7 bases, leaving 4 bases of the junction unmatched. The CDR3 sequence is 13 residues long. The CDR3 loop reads CASNAGGQDTQYF. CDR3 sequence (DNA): TGTGCCAGCAATGCGGGGGGGCAAGATACGCAGTATTTT.

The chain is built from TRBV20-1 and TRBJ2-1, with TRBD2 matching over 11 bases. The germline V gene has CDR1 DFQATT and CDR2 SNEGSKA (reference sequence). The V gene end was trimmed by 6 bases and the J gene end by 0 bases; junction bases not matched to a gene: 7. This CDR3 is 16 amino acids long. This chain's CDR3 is CSALTSGASSYNEQFF. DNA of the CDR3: TGCAGTGCCCTGACTAGCGGGGCGAGCTCCTACAATGAGCAGTTCTTC.

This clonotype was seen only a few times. CDR3 loop: CASTLGLNYGYTF. DNA of the CDR3: TGTGCCAGCACCCTCGGCCTTAACTATGGCTACACCTTC. V is TRBV7-9 and J is TRBJ1-2; D unresolved. The CDR3 has 13 residues. V was clipped by 7 bases and J by 1 base, with 10 bases between them. Per the germline V gene, CDR1 is SEHNR and CDR2 is FQNEAQ (reference sequence).

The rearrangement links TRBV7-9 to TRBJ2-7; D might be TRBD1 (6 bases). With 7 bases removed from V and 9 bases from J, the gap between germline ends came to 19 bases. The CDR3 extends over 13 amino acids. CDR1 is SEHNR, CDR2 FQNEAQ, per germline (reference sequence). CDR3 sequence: CASNPGQPGGQYF. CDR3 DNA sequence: TGTGCCAGCAATCCAGGACAGCCCGGAGGGCAGTACTTC.

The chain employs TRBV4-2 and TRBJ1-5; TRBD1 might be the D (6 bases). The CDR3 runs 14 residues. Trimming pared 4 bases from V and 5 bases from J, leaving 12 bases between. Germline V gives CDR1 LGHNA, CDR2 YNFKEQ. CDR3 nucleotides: TGTGCCAGCAGCCCTCGGACAGACGATCAGCCCCAGCATTTT. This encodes CASSPRTDDQPQHF.

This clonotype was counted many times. CDR3 DNA sequence: TGTGCCAGCAGCGTTGGGGGGGATCAAGAGACCCAGTACTTC. This codes for CASSVGGDQETQYF. The chain joins TRBV9 to TRBJ2-5; TRBD2 aligns across 7 bases. Germline CDR1 and CDR2: SGDLS and YYNGEE. V was clipped by 2 bases and J by 2 bases; unmatched bases: 3. CDR3 length: 14 amino acids.

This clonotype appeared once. CDR3 in DNA: TGTGCCAGCAGGCTAAGGGGTGGCAATAATTCACCCCTCCACTTT. Encoded protein: CASRLRGGNNSPLHF. The J gene is TRBJ1-6, the V gene TRBV6-1; D perhaps matches TRBD1 (5 bases). The V and J ends lost 6 bases and 5 bases respectively, with 14 bases between them. Germline CDR1 MNHNS, CDR2 SASEGT. The CDR3 spans 15 residues.